This T cell receptor (beta chain) originates from a study of blood T cell repertoires in COVID-19. About the research overall: COVID-19 samples, acute and convalescent, were from the United States, Italy and Spain.

V lost 0 bases, J lost 0 bases, and 7 bases stayed unmatched. Germline values: CDR1 SGDLS, CDR2 YYNGEE. There are 17 residues in the CDR3. Methods used by the authors: From reference gene primer amplification, estimates of nucleated cell counts were derived. TCRdb's copy holds only in-frame clones and misses some; the assay was immunoSEQ multiplex PCR. Clone size and the V and J calls come from that table; the DNA yielded D and trimming. This sample has around 100,000 clones, with about 88% found just once. The origin of this receptor is a human donor in a cohort sampled during active COVID-19. Source material: peripheral blood. The genes are TRBV9 and TRBJ2-3, with 7 bases aligning to TRBD1. CDR3: CASSVAQGQSSTDTQYF. DNA of the CDR3: TGTGCCAGCAGCGTAGCTCAGGGACAGTCAAGCACAGATACGCAGTATTTT.